The entry that follows covers one TCR beta chain sequence. Antigen specificity is unknown. Unique molecular identifiers were present on the cDNA, and a universal primer site came from template switching. One entry per CDR3 protein results from TCRdb running MiXCR on the 5' RACE reads. The sample has hundreds of thousands of distinct CDR3 sequences; approximately 13% are singletons. The sample is drawn from a study of identical twins. Study conclusions and caveats: Reduced insertions were recorded for abundant cord blood beta clonotypes, with no such pattern in memory repertoires. Conclusions relied on cross-sectional statistical analysis, not following the same donors.

These data are also associated with another study on yellow fever vaccine responses in identical twins.

The receptor was derived from a young woman in good health. Sequencing input: CD8+ T cells sorted from blood.

The DNA for the CDR3 is TGCGCCAGCAGCCAAGCGAGCTCCTACAATGAGCAGTTCTTC. Amino acid sequence: CASSQASSYNEQFF. The rearrangement links TRBV4-1 to TRBJ2-1, with D uncertain. The length of the CDR3 is 14 residues. Trimming removed 1 base at V and 0 bases at J, with 4 bases between. Germline-derived CDR1 and CDR2 are MGHRA and YSYEKL.